This T cell receptor (beta chain) was found in a study of control samples from healthy donors and cancer patients. Assay used: immunoSEQ multiplex PCR; TCRdb lists only in-frame clones, some missing. The sample has more than 80,000 clones; approximately 93% are singletons. This CDR3 has 17 amino acids. Trimming left V 3 bases short and J 0 bases short, with 15 bases between. Germline V gene lookup returns CDR1 SGHVS and CDR2 FQNEAQ. J is TRBJ1-3 and V is TRBV7-8; perhaps TRBD1 as D (5 bases). The specimen sequenced was blood. The receptor was isolated from a man between 18 and 29 years old in good health. The CDR3 nucleotides read TGTGCCAGCAGCTTCGTGCAGGGAAAGGGCTCTGGAAACACCATATATTTT. Translated: CASSFVQGKGSGNTIYF.